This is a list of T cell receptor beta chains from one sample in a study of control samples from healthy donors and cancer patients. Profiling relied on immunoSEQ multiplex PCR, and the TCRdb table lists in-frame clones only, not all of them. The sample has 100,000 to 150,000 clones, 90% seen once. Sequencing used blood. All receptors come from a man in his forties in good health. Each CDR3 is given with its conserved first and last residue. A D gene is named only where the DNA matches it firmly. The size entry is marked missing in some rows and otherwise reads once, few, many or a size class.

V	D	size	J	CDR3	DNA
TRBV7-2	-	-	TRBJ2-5	CASSLVRYQETQYF	TGTGCCAGCAGCTTAGTCAGGTACCAAGAGACCCAGTACTTC
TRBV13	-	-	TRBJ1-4	CASSPIMNSDNEKLFF	TGTGCCAGCAGCCCCATTATGAACAGCGATAATGAAAAACTGTTTTTT
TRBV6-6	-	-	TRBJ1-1	CASRVEAFF	TGTGCCAGCAGGGTTGAAGCTTTCTTT
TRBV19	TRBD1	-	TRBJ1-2	CASSATPGTGDNYGYTF	TGTGCCAGTAGTGCCACTCCCGGGACAGGTGATAACTATGGCTACACCTTC
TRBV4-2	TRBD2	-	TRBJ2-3	CASSQGLAGGTDTQYF	TGTGCCAGCAGCCAAGGACTAGCGGGGGGCACAGATACGCAGTATTTT
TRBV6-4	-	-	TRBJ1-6	CASSAGGWSSPLHF	TGTGCCAGCAGTGCGGGGGGCTGGAGTTCACCCCTCCACTTT
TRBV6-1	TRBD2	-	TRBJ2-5	CASSDSGGYTETQYF	TGTGCCAGCAGTGATAGCGGGGGATACACAGAGACCCAGTACTTC
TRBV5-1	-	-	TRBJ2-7	CASSLEAHEQYF	TGCGCCAGCAGCTTGGAGGCCCACGAGCAGTACTTC
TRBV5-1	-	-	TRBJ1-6	CASSATQGASPLHF	TGCGCCAGCAGCGCTACCCAGGGAGCCTCACCCCTCCACTTT
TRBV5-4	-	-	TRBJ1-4	CASSLAQGTTNEKLFF	TGTGCCAGCAGCTTGGCGCAGGGGACCACTAATGAAAAACTGTTTTTT
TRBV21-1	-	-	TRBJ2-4	CASSKALRDRGYIQYF	TGTGCCAGCAGCAAAGCGCTACGGGACAGGGGATACATTCAGTACTTC
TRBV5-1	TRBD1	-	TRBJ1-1	CASSLTGDTEAFF	TGCGCCAGCAGCCTGACAGGGGATACTGAAGCTTTCTTT
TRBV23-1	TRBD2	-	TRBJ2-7	CASIPRWLGREQYF	TGCGCCAGCATCCCCAGATGGCTCGGGAGGGAGCAGTACTTC
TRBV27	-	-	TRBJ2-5	CASSTWPLETQYF	TGTGCCAGCAGTACCTGGCCACTAGAGACCCAGTACTTC
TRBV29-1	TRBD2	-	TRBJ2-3	CSVTGLAGFTDTQYF	TGCAGCGTGACTGGACTAGCGGGTTTCACAGATACGCAGTATTTT
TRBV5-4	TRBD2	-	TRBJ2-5	CASRIAGGRLSAQYF	TGTGCCAGCAGAATAGCGGGGGGGCGTCTGTCGGCCCAGTACTTC
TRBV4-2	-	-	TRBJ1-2	CASSQTDSPDYGYTF	TGTGCCAGCAGCCAAACCGACAGTCCCGACTATGGCTACACCTTC
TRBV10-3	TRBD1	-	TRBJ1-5	CAIRSGTGNQPQHF	TGTGCCATCAGGTCCGGGACAGGGAATCAGCCCCAGCATTTT
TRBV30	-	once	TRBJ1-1	CAWSVELNTEAFF	TGTGCCTGGAGTGTTGAGTTGAACACTGAAGCTTTCTTT
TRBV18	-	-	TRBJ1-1	CASSLSTQYEAFF	TGTGCCAGCTCACTATCGACCCAGTATGAAGCTTTCTTT
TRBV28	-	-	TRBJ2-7	CASRPMGSYEQYF	TGTGCCAGCAGACCTATGGGTTCCTACGAGCAGTACTTC
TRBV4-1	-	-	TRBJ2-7	CASSQTLRGGYEQYF	TGCGCCAGCAGCCAGACCCTCAGGGGTGGCTACGAGCAGTACTTC
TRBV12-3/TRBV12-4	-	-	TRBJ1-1	CASSLDAAYEAFF	TGTGCCAGCAGTCTCGACGCGGCCTATGAAGCTTTCTTT
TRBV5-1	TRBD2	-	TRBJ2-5	CASSAVAGGSETQYF	TGCGCCAGCAGCGCGGTAGCGGGGGGGTCAGAGACCCAGTACTTC
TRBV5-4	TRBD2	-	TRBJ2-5	CASSPPAGGEETQYF	TGTGCCAGCAGCCCCCCTGCGGGGGGCGAAGAGACCCAGTACTTC
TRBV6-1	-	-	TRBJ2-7	CASSATPGPSSYEQYF	TGTGCCAGCAGTGCGACACCGGGACCAAGCTCCTACGAGCAGTACTTC
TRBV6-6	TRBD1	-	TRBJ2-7	CASSYPGQGLSYEQYF	TGTGCCAGCAGTTACCCGGGACAGGGGTTATCCTACGAGCAGTACTTC
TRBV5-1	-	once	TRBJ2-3	CASSLLASTDTQYF	TGCGCCAGCAGCTTGTTAGCTAGCACAGATACGCAGTATTTT
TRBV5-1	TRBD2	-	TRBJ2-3	CASSPGTKTDTQYF	TGCGCCAGCAGCCCCGGGACTAAAACAGATACGCAGTATTTT
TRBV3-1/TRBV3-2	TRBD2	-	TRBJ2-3	CASSPGTRESDTQYF	TGTGCCAGCAGCCCCGGGACTAGAGAGTCAGATACGCAGTATTTT
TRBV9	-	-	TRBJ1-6	CASSSDRINNSPLHF	TGTGCCAGCAGCTCCGACAGAATCAATAATTCACCCCTCCACTTT
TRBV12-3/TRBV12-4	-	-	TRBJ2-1	CASSSGLFPEQFF	TGTGCCAGCAGTTCCGGACTGTTTCCTGAGCAGTTCTTC
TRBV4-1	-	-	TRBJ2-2	CASSQETTTGELFF	TGCGCCAGCAGCCAAGAAACGACCACCGGGGAGCTGTTTTTT
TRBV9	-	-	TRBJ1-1	CASSPRTVLNTEAFF	TGTGCCAGCAGCCCCCGGACAGTCCTGAACACTGAAGCTTTCTTT
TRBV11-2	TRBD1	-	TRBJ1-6	CASSFGTGPSPLHF	TGTGCCAGCAGCTTCGGGACAGGGCCCTCACCCCTCCACTTT
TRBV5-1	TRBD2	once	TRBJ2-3	CASSSGLAGPLGTDTQYF	TGCGCCAGCAGCTCCGGACTAGCGGGCCCTTTAGGGACAGATACGCAGTATTTT
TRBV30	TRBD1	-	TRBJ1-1	CACQGYPNRGGHTEAFF	TGTGCCTGCCAGGGGTACCCTAACAGGGGAGGTCACACTGAAGCTTTCTTT
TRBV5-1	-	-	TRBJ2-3	CASSLQQGGDTQYF	TGCGCCAGCAGCTTGCAACAGGGTGGAGATACGCAGTATTTT
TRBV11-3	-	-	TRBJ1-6	CASSLGPDSPLHF	TGTGCCAGCAGCTTAGGGCCGGATTCACCCCTCCACTTT
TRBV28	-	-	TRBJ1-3	CASSQPGAIGNTIYF	TGTGCCAGCAGCCAACCAGGGGCGATAGGAAACACCATATATTTT
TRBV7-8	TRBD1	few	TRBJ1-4	CASSLEGQGPNEKLFF	TGTGCCAGCAGCTTAGAGGGACAGGGGCCTAATGAAAAACTGTTTTTT
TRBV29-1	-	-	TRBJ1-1	CSGQDGEAFF	TGCAGCGGGCAAGACGGCGAAGCTTTCTTT
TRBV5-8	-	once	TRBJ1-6	CASSSRSRRESPLHF	TGTGCCAGCAGCTCTCGCAGCCGAAGGGAGTCACCCCTCCACTTT
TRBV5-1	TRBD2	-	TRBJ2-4	CASSFLRSGLLGDIQYF	TGCGCCAGCAGCTTTTTGAGGTCGGGACTATTGGGGGACATTCAGTACTTC
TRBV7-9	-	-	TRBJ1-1	CASSLSTLVPEAFF	TGTGCCAGCAGCTTATCTACATTGGTCCCTGAAGCTTTCTTT
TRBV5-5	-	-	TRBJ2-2	CASSQSPRSNTGELFF	TGTGCCAGCAGCCAAAGCCCCCGTTCGAACACCGGGGAGCTGTTTTTT
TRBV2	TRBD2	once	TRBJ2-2	CASRLAGGPLGELFF	TGTGCCAGCAGGCTAGCGGGGGGGCCCTTGGGGGAGCTGTTTTTT
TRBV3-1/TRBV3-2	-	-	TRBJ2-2	CASLNNGELFF	TGTGCCAGTTTGAATAACGGGGAGCTGTTTTTT
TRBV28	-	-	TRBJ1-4	CASKKIGLNEKLFF	TGTGCCAGCAAGAAGATAGGGTTGAATGAAAAACTGTTTTTT
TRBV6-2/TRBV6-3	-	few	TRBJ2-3	CASSYYGGRDTQYF	TGTGCCAGCAGTTACTATGGGGGCCGAGATACGCAGTATTTT
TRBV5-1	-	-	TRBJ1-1	CASSLAGSGTTEAFF	TGCGCCAGCAGCTTGGCGGGGTCAGGGACCACTGAAGCTTTCTTT
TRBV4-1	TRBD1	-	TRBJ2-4	CASSQGQGINIQYF	TGCGCCAGCAGCCAAGGACAGGGAATAAACATTCAGTACTTC
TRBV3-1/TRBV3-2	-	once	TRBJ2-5	CASSQRDGETQYF	TGTGCCAGCAGCCAACGGGATGGTGAGACCCAGTACTTC
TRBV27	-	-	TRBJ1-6	CASSPSGPSNSPLHF	TGTGCCAGCAGCCCTTCGGGACCATCTAATTCACCCCTCCACTTT
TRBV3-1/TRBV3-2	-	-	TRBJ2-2	CASSPWTTDGELFF	TGTGCCAGCAGCCCATGGACTACTGACGGGGAGCTGTTTTTT
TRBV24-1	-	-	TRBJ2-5	CATSDLRFPETQYF	TGTGCCACCAGTGATTTAAGGTTCCCGGAGACCCAGTACTTC
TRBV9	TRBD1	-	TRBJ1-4	CASSVLGTGNEKLFF	TGTGCCAGCAGCGTTCTGGGGACAGGGAATGAAAAACTGTTTTTT
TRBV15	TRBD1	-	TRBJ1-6	CATSRDIGQGGTPLHF	TGTGCCACCAGCAGAGATATAGGACAGGGAGGGACACCCCTCCACTTT
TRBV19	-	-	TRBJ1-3	CASSMNRDPGNTIYF	TGTGCCAGTAGTATGAACAGGGACCCTGGAAACACCATATATTTT